The 19 T cell receptor beta chains reported below all come from one sample, sequenced in a study of beta chain features in type 1 diabetes. Expressed TCRB transcripts were sequenced, since all the RNA that had been isolated was reverse transcribed. Here immunoSEQ multiplex PCR was the method, and the copy in TCRdb shows in-frame clones only, minus some. The sample includes roughly 500,000 clones, around 28% of them seen just once. The sequenced sample was naive CD4+ T cells from blood. The receptor set was obtained from a man aged 18 to 35 in good health.

This chain joins TRBV9 and TRBJ2-1; TRBD2 aligns across 9 bases. V gave up 1 base and J gave up 4 bases; unmatched junction bases: 3. CDR3 length: 15 amino acids. CDR1 is SGDLS and CDR2 is YYNGEE in the germline V gene. As DNA, the CDR3 is TGTGCCAGCAGCGTATCTAGCGGGAATTACAATGAGCAGTTCTTC. It specifies CASSVSSGNYNEQFF.

The chain uses TRBV30 and TRBJ2-7; 11 bases are shared with TRBD2. The trim removed 5 bases at V and 3 bases at J, leaving 6 bases unmatched. Germline lookup yields CDR1 GTSNPN and CDR2 SVGIG (reference sequence). The CDR3 is 14 amino acids. The CDR3 loop reads CAWARLAGLYEQYF. DNA for the CDR3: TGTGCCTGGGCGCGACTAGCGGGACTCTACGAGCAGTACTTC.

The rearrangement links TRBV9 to TRBJ2-6; 7 bases match TRBD1. Germline CDR1 and CDR2: SGDLS and YYNGEE. There are 20 residues in the CDR3. With V trimmed by 4 bases and J by 0 bases, 16 bases remained unmatched. The CDR3: CASSTPTGQARDSGANVLTF. As DNA, the CDR3 is TGTGCCAGCAGCACACCTACAGGACAGGCGAGAGACTCTGGGGCCAACGTCCTGACTTTC.

This sequence joins TRBV4-3 and TRBJ1-2; 7 bases match TRBD1. CDR3 length equals 13 residues. Germline values: CDR1 LGHNA, CDR2 YSLEER. Trimming at V came to 5 bases and at J to 3 bases, leaving 3 bases not matched to a gene. Written as DNA, the CDR3 is TGCGCCAGCAGCTACACAGGGGACTATGGCTACACCTTC. Its protein is CASSYTGDYGYTF.

This chain links TRBV7-9 with TRBJ2-7; no definite D call. CDR1 SEHNR and CDR2 FQNEAQ come from the germline V gene (reference sequence). The germline V and J ends were trimmed by 0 bases and 6 bases, with 3 bases remaining between them. CDR3 length: 11 amino acids. The CDR3 loop reads CASSLAREQYF. The CDR3 region has the DNA TGTGCCAGCAGCTTAGCTCGCGAGCAGTACTTC.

This clone was counted a single time. The chain has TRBV4-1 and TRBJ2-1; 9 nucleotides match TRBD2. With V trimmed by 1 base and J by 7 bases, 17 bases remained unmatched. CDR3 length equals 19 residues. In germline, CDR1 is MGHRA, CDR2 YSYEKL. The CDR3 nucleotides are TGCGCCAGCAGCCAAGTTCCGCCGATCCCGGGACTAGCATGGAATGAGCAGTTCTTC. Translated: CASSQVPPIPGLAWNEQFF.

The chain combines TRBV27 with TRBJ2-3; no firm D call. The ends were cut back, 4 bases at V and 4 bases at J, with 18 bases in the middle. The CDR3 runs to 16 residues. Germline CDR1 reads MNHEY; CDR2 reads SMNVEV (reference sequence). CDR3 nucleotide sequence: TGTGCCAGCAGTTCCTTGGCCGGGTATAGGGCAGATACGCAGTATTTT. The encoded protein is CASSSLAGYRADTQYF.

V and J are TRBV15 and TRBJ2-1; TRBD2 agrees at 9 bases. J gave up 6 bases and V 2 bases, and 5 bases lay outside the gene matches. The CDR3 sequence is 15 residues long. The germline gives CDR1 LNHNV, CDR2 YYDKDF (reference sequence). The CDR3 sequence is CATSRPGLALNEQFF. The CDR3 bases are TGTGCCACCAGCAGACCCGGACTAGCGCTCAATGAGCAGTTCTTC.

The genes are TRBV15 and TRBJ2-1; 8 bases are shared with TRBD2. Germline V gene lookup returns CDR1 LNHNV and CDR2 YYDKDF (reference sequence). V was pared by 5 bases and J by 3 bases, with 3 bases of the junction left unmatched. CDR3 length equals 14 residues. CDR3 sequence reads: CATSSLAVYNEQFF. As DNA, the CDR3 is TGTGCCACCAGCTCACTAGCGGTCTACAATGAGCAGTTCTTC.

This clone came up a few times. The rearrangement joins TRBV4-2 to TRBJ2-7, with 8 bases aligning to TRBD1. V gave up 4 bases and J gave up 3 bases; unmatched junction bases: 8. This CDR3 has 15 residues. The V gene's germline CDR1 is LGHNA and CDR2 YNFKEQ. CDR3 in amino acids: CASSRMDREGYEQYF. The DNA for the CDR3 is TGTGCCAGCAGCCGAATGGACAGGGAAGGCTACGAGCAGTACTTC.

The chain recombines TRBV6-5 with TRBJ1-4; D remains unclear. From germline, CDR1 is MNHEY and CDR2 SVGAGI. Trimming took 7 bases from V and 8 from J, leaving 20 bases between them. The CDR3 is made up of 15 amino acids. CDR3 residues: CASTRATAGYEKLFF. DNA for the CDR3: TGTGCCAGCACCCGGGCCACCGCGGGTTACGAAAAACTGTTTTTT.

In this sample, this clone turned up a few times. The gene calls are TRBV30 and TRBJ2-7, with 7 positions matching TRBD1. The germline V gene has CDR1 GTSNPN and CDR2 SVGIG (reference sequence). This CDR3 is 14 amino acids long. The trim removed 2 bases at V and 1 base at J, leaving 5 bases unmatched. CDR3: CAWSHRGPSYEQYF. In DNA, the CDR3 is TGTGCCTGGAGTCACAGGGGCCCATCCTACGAGCAGTACTTC.

V and J are TRBV7-9 and TRBJ1-5, with 10 positions matching TRBD1. CDR3 length: 15 amino acids. V gave up 5 bases and J gave up 4 bases; unmatched junction bases: 5. In germline, CDR1 is SEHNR, CDR2 FQNEAQ (reference sequence). DNA for the CDR3: TGTGCCAGCAGCGGGTCGGGACAGGGGAATCAGCCCCAGCATTTT. Encoded protein: CASSGSGQGNQPQHF.

The CDR3 loop reads CSGARVEETQYF. The CDR3 DNA reads as TGCAGCGGTGCGCGGGTGGAGGAGACCCAGTACTTC. V gene TRBV29-1 combines with J gene TRBJ2-5; perhaps TRBD2 as D (5 bases). V was clipped by 7 bases and J by 5 bases, with 14 bases between them. The CDR3 consists of 12 residues. From germline, CDR1 is SQVTM and CDR2 ANQGSEA.

The chain recombines TRBV29-1 with TRBJ2-7, with 7 bases matching TRBD1. This CDR3 has 15 residues. The germline CDR1 and CDR2 sequences are SQVTM and ANQGSEA. Trimming cost V 1 base and J 1 base; bases outside gene matches: 7. Here the CDR3 DNA reads TGCAGCGTTGAAGGCCTTTGGGACAGATCCTACGAGCAGTACTTC. Protein sequence: CSVEGLWDRSYEQYF.

This sequence joins TRBV11-2 and TRBJ2-1, with D perhaps matching TRBD2 (7 bases). The V gene lost 7 bases and the J gene lost 0 bases, with 19 bases spanning the gap. Germline loops: CDR1 SGHAT, CDR2 FQNNGV. The length of the CDR3 is 17 residues. Here the CDR3 reads CASTPRGAGSSYNEQFF. The CDR3 DNA reads as TGTGCCAGCACCCCCCGGGGGGCGGGGAGCTCCTACAATGAGCAGTTCTTC.

V is TRBV28 and J is TRBJ2-2, with D unresolved. In germline, CDR1 is MDHEN, CDR2 SYDVKM. CDR3 length: 13 amino acids. V was clipped by 8 bases and J by 6 bases, with 13 bases between them. The CDR3 DNA is TGTGCCAGCTCCTCGGGCACTTCCGGGGAGCTGTTTTTT. Residues: CASSSGTSGELFF.

This rearrangement joins TRBV28 to TRBJ2-1; TRBD2 aligns across 12 bases. This CDR3 has 12 residues. V shed 8 bases and J 15 bases; nucleotides not matched to a gene: 8. Germline V gives CDR1 MDHEN, CDR2 SYDVKM. CDR3 coding DNA: TGTGCCAGCGGCGAACTAGCGGGAGGATGGTTCTTC. Translating gives CASGELAGGWFF.

This chain joins TRBV7-2 and TRBJ2-1, with TRBD1 matching 7 bases. The V gene's germline CDR1 is SGHTA and CDR2 FQGNSA. The V gene end was trimmed by 5 bases and the J gene end by 10 bases; junction bases not matched to a gene: 5. The CDR3 runs 12 residues. The CDR3 reads CASSPRQGEQFF. In DNA, the CDR3 is TGTGCCAGCAGCCCAAGACAGGGAGAGCAGTTCTTC.